This record covers a single TCR beta chain. This clone was observed a handful of times. Its binding antigen is unknown. Per-base qualities were not stored, and no clone one base away is much larger. CDR1 and CDR2, looked up from the germline V gene, are SQVTM and ANQGSEA. The CDR3, from cysteine to phenylalanine, totals 19 residues. Only the CDR3 region is kept as DNA, spanning 57 bases read in frame from base 1. V lost 6 bases and J lost 0 bases; the stretch between them is 27 bases long. The entry originates in a study of shared T cell receptors in the human thymus (dated by TCRdb to the early 2020s). Context from the whole study: The study investigated the way shared, self-reactive T-cell receptor alpha chains are produced in the human thymus.

The method behind the library was the immunoSEQ multiplex PCR assay. The clones in this table, taken by TCRdb from immuneACCESS, are in-frame only. Not every clone is retained; where verified, under half of the shortfall comes from an unresolved V gene, and the cause of the rest is unknown. The sample data list approximately 400,000 clones, and roughly 94% of these were observed just once. Together, the top ten hold roughly 0.02% of the sample. Sample: thymocytes. The chain employs TRBV29-1 and TRBJ1-3, with TRBD1 as a weak D call on 5 bases. The receptor was isolated from a human donor. Read as DNA, the sequence is TGCAGCGTGATAGATGAGAATCACCGGGGGAATCTCTCTGGAAACACCATATATTTT. Its product reads: CSVIDENHRGNLSGNTIYF.